This passage covers 31 T cell receptor beta chains from one sample sequenced in a study of OX40 agonist ivuxolimab in advanced cancers. Sequencing used immunoSEQ multiplex PCR; TCRdb keeps in-frame clones, though not all of them. Of tens of thousands of clones listed, around 94% were seen once; the top ten hold about 12%. Sequenced material: CD4+ or CD8+ T cells sorted from blood, taken in a trial of the OX40 agonist ivuxolimab. The source is an adult with an advanced solid tumor such as melanoma, head and neck, liver or kidney cancer.

The chain carries TRBV18 and TRBJ2-2; a weak D match, TRBD2 (6 bases). V was cut by 3 bases and J by 4 bases, with 15 bases left in between. Germline CDR1 is KGHSH and CDR2 is LQKENI. There are 16 residues in the CDR3. CDR3 sequence reads: CASSPGGVGRTGELFF. CDR3 DNA sequence: TGTGCCAGCTCACCCGGAGGGGTTGGCCGCACCGGGGAGCTGTTTTTT.

The chain couples TRBV6-5 to TRBJ2-3, with TRBD2 matching 7 bases. This CDR3 region has 15 residues. CDR1 and CDR2 from the germline V gene are MNHEY and SVGAGI. After removal of 6 bases from V and 5 bases from J, the junction contained 11 bases not matched to a gene. CDR3 protein: CASSSPGLEKDTQYF. Written as DNA, the CDR3 is TGTGCCAGCAGCTCGCCCGGACTAGAGAAAGATACGCAGTATTTT.

The J gene is TRBJ2-3, the V gene TRBV5-1, with TRBD2 matching 11 bases. The junction had 4 bases not matched to a gene; V was cut back by 5 bases and J by 2 bases. This CDR3 is 15 amino acids long. The germline CDR1 and CDR2 sequences are SGHRS and YFSETQ. CDR3 coding DNA: TGCGCCAGCAGGTTAGCGGGAGGGTCCACAGATACGCAGTATTTT. It yields the protein CASRLAGGSTDTQYF.

The chain combines TRBV7-9 with TRBJ1-3; tentatively, D is TRBD1 (5 bases). Trimming left V 4 bases short and J 0 bases short, with 7 bases between. The germline CDR1 and CDR2 sequences are SEHNR and FQNEAQ (reference sequence). The CDR3 extends over 14 amino acids. For the CDR3, the DNA is TGTGCCAGCAGCTCGGACAACTCTGGAAACACCATATATTTT. Protein product: CASSSDNSGNTIYF.

The chain recombines TRBV4-2 with TRBJ2-7; possibly TRBD2 for D (6 bases). V dropped 8 bases and J dropped 5 bases, with 10 bases sitting between them. CDR3 length: 11 amino acids. The germline gives CDR1 LGHNA, CDR2 YNFKEQ. The CDR3 sequence is CASRGGNEQYF. The DNA for the CDR3 is TGTGCCAGCCGAGGCGGGAACGAGCAGTACTTC.

This chain links TRBV27 with TRBJ1-2; 7 nucleotides align to TRBD1. With V trimmed by 6 bases and J by 0 bases, 7 bases remained unmatched. CDR1 is MNHEY, CDR2 SMNVEV, per germline (reference sequence). This CDR3 region has 15 residues. CDR3 in amino acids: CASRGQVGTNYGYTF. The CDR3 DNA follows: TGTGCCAGCAGAGGACAGGTGGGGACTAACTATGGCTACACCTTC.

The chain employs TRBV19 and TRBJ1-4, with 8 bases matching TRBD1. This CDR3 is 15 amino acids long. The ends lost 4 bases at V and 8 bases at J; junction bases unmatched: 9. In germline, CDR1 is LNHDA, CDR2 SQIVND (reference sequence). The CDR3 DNA reads TGTGCCAGTAGTAGCCTTCAGGGGGCAGGAGAAAAACTGTTTTTT. Amino acids: CASSSLQGAGEKLFF.

V is TRBV7-8 and J is TRBJ2-7; the D is unclear. V dropped 0 bases and J dropped 4 bases, with 7 bases sitting between them. The CDR3 is made up of 13 amino acids. Germline V gives CDR1 SGHVS, CDR2 FQNEAQ. This chain's CDR3 is CASSLATGYEQYF. CDR3 bases: TGTGCCAGCAGCTTAGCCACTGGATACGAGCAGTACTTC.

The chain uses TRBV6-5 and TRBJ1-4; 7 positions agree with TRBD1. V lost 6 bases and J lost 7; bases outside the gene matches: 11. The CDR3 totals 15 residues. In germline, CDR1 is MNHEY, CDR2 SVGAGI. The CDR3 sequence: CASRSNRGTGEKLFF. DNA for the CDR3: TGTGCCAGCAGGAGCAACAGGGGAACGGGTGAAAAACTGTTTTTT.

The CDR3 sequence is CASSYVPNTGELFF. The CDR3 coding sequence is TGTGCCAGCAGCTACGTACCGAACACCGGGGAGCTGTTTTTT. This chain connects TRBV11-2 to TRBJ2-2; D gene ambiguous. The CDR3 spans 14 residues. V was shortened by 4 bases and J by 0 bases, with 6 bases between the two germline ends. CDR1 and CDR2 (germline): SGHAT, FQNNGV.

V usage is TRBV11-3 and J usage is TRBJ2-7; 7 nucleotides line up with TRBD2. Looked up from germline, CDR1 is SGHNT and CDR2 is YENEEA. The CDR3 length is 14 residues. The trim removed 1 base at V and 3 bases at J, leaving 3 bases unmatched. The CDR3 DNA follows: TGTGCCAGCAGCTTAGTTGGCGGGGGCTACGAGCAGTACTTC. Translating it yields CASSLVGGGYEQYF.

The chain is built from TRBV7-8 and TRBJ1-1; 7 bases agree with TRBD1. The CDR3 totals 15 residues. Losses at the gene ends were 5 bases for V and 1 base for J; bases not matched to a gene: 7. CDR1 SGHVS and CDR2 FQNEAQ come from the germline V gene. This CDR3 reads CASSVYRDRNTEAFF. The CDR3 region has the DNA TGTGCCAGCAGCGTCTACCGGGACAGGAACACTGAAGCTTTCTTT.

This chain uses TRBV7-9 with TRBJ2-5; D unresolved. V dropped 4 bases and J dropped 2 bases, with 8 bases sitting between them. Looked up from germline, CDR1 is SEHNR and CDR2 is FQNEAQ (reference sequence). CDR3 length equals 13 residues. CDR3 nucleotides: TGTGCCAGCAGCTCGGGTCTACAAGAGACCCAGTACTTC. Encoded protein: CASSSGLQETQYF. The full variable domain, completed using reference TRBV7-9 and TRBJ2-5, is DTGVSQNPRHKITKRGQNVTFRCDPISEHNRLYWYRQTLGQGPEFLTYFQNEAQLEKSRLLSDRFSAERPKGSFSTLEIQRTEQGDSAMYLCASSSGLQETQYFGPGTRLLVL.

The rearrangement links TRBV19 to TRBJ2-7; TRBD2 might be the D (6 bases). Trimming shortened V by 5 bases and J by 2 bases, and 10 bases separated the two germline ends. The CDR3 length is 13 residues. Germline lookup yields CDR1 LNHDA and CDR2 SQIVND (reference sequence). CDR3 DNA sequence: TGTGCCAGTAGTCCCGGGACTCCCTACGAGCAGTACTTC. Translation: CASSPGTPYEQYF. The entire variable domain, with the rest obtained from reference TRBV19 and TRBJ2-7, is as follows: DGGITQSPKYLFRKEGQNVTLSCEQNLNHDAMYWYRQDPGQGLRLIYYSQIVNDFQKGDIAEGYSVSREKKESFPLTVTSAQKNPTAFYLCASSPGTPYEQYFGPGTRLTVT.

The chain recombines TRBV10-2 with TRBJ2-7, with TRBD2 identical over 10 bases. The CDR3 spans 15 residues. Germline V gene sequence: CDR1 WSHSY, CDR2 SAAADI. J gave up 1 base and V 3 bases, and 3 bases lay outside the gene matches. The CDR3 protein is CASSERSGRSYEQYF. The CDR3 DNA reads TGCGCCAGCAGTGAACGTAGCGGGAGGTCCTACGAGCAGTACTTC.

V gene TRBV19 combines with J gene TRBJ2-1; D unclear. The germline V and J ends were trimmed by 5 bases and 8 bases, with 10 bases remaining between them. Per germline, CDR1 LNHDA and CDR2 SQIVND (reference sequence). This CDR3 is built from 12 residues. The DNA of the CDR3 is TGTGCCAGTAGTCCGGGTAGCCATGAGCAGTTCTTC. This sequence encodes CASSPGSHEQFF.

This chain links TRBV6-5 with TRBJ1-5; D not certain. The V end was cut by 6 bases, the J end by 4 bases, with 7 bases between. The CDR3 contains 12 residues. The germline V gene encodes CDR1 MNHEY and CDR2 SVGAGI. CDR3 region: CASRDGNQPQHF. As DNA, the CDR3 is TGTGCCAGCAGGGACGGGAATCAGCCCCAGCATTTT.

The chain uses TRBV27 and TRBJ2-7; D not resolved. The ends were cut back, 5 bases at V and 4 bases at J, with 12 bases in the middle. Germline values: CDR1 MNHEY, CDR2 SMNVEV (reference sequence). The CDR3 runs to 13 residues. As DNA, the CDR3 is TGTGCCAGCAGTATCAACGCACCATACGAGCAGTACTTC. This codes for CASSINAPYEQYF.

The chain uses TRBV9 and TRBJ2-7; TRBD1 matches at 9 bases. Trimming cost V 5 bases and J 4 bases; bases outside gene matches: 13. Germline V gene sequence: CDR1 SGDLS, CDR2 YYNGEE. This CDR3 region has 16 residues. CDR3 nucleotide sequence: TGTGCCAGCAGTGAAAGCGGGACAGGGCAGCTATACGAGCAGTACTTC. It specifies CASSESGTGQLYEQYF.

This clone was observed once. The V call is TRBV5-6, the J call TRBJ2-7, with 10 bases identical to TRBD2. CDR3 size: 14 residues. The V and J ends lost 2 bases and 4 bases, in that order; junction bases with no gene match: 3. From germline, CDR1 is SGHDT and CDR2 YYEEEE. CDR3 DNA: TGTGCCAGCAGCTTTTCAGCGGGAGGGTACGAGCAGTACTTC. As protein: CASSFSAGGYEQYF.

The chain has TRBV9 and TRBJ2-7; 11 nucleotides match TRBD2. The V and J ends lost 5 bases and 6 bases, in that order; junction bases with no gene match: 10. Germline assignment: CDR1 SGDLS and CDR2 YYNGEE. The CDR3 spans 15 residues. CDR3 DNA: TGTGCCAGCAGTGAAGTAGCGGGAGGGTCGGGCGAGCAGTACTTC. It encodes CASSEVAGGSGEQYF. The full variable domain, rest sourced from reference TRBV9 and TRBJ2-7, is DSGVTQTPKHLITATGQRVTLRCSPRSGDLSVYWYQQSLDQGLQFLIQYYNGEERAKGNILERFSAQQFPDLHSELNLSSLELGDSALYFCASSEVAGGSGEQYFGPGTRLTVT.

This clone has just one count. The chain carries TRBV27 and TRBJ2-1, with no clear D. V dropped 3 bases and J dropped 3 bases, with 9 bases sitting between them. The CDR3 runs 14 residues. Germline V gene lookup returns CDR1 MNHEY and CDR2 SMNVEV (reference sequence). The CDR3 bases are TGTGCCAGCAGTTTGAGCTGGAACTACAATGAGCAGTTCTTC. The encoded protein is CASSLSWNYNEQFF.

The genes are TRBV23-1 and TRBJ2-2; 13 nucleotides match TRBD2. TRBV23-1 is treated as an ORF (open reading frame) with a function not yet certain. CDR3 size: 18 residues. The V and J ends lost 0 bases and 1 base, in that order; junction bases with no gene match: 2. The CDR3 loop reads CASSQSRLAGGNTGELFF. CDR3 in DNA: TGCGCCAGCAGTCAATCGAGACTAGCGGGAGGGAACACCGGGGAGCTGTTTTTT.

This chain uses TRBV27 with TRBJ2-7, with D perhaps assigned TRBD1 or TRBD2 (5 bases each). This CDR3 spans 13 amino acids. V was shortened by 3 bases and J by 2 bases, with 8 bases between the two germline ends. Germline V gene sequence: CDR1 MNHEY, CDR2 SMNVEV (reference sequence). The CDR3 sequence is CASSFLGAYEQYF. In DNA form, the CDR3 reads TGTGCCAGCAGTTTCCTGGGGGCCTACGAGCAGTACTTC.

This rearrangement joins TRBV28 to TRBJ2-7, with 7 bases that match TRBD2. Germline loops: CDR1 MDHEN, CDR2 SYDVKM. Losses at the gene ends were 2 bases for V and 4 bases for J; bases not matched to a gene: 5. The length of the CDR3 is 14 residues. The CDR3 DNA reads as TGTGCCAGCAGTTTAGCAGCGGGGCATTACGAGCAGTACTTC. Its translation is CASSLAAGHYEQYF.

The gene calls are TRBV27 and TRBJ2-3; tentatively, D is TRBD1 (5 bases). The CDR3 runs to 14 residues. V dropped 3 bases and J dropped 4 bases, with 11 bases sitting between them. Germline CDR1 and CDR2: MNHEY and SMNVEV (reference sequence). The CDR3 sequence is CASSLPGIADTQYF. The CDR3, as DNA: TGTGCCAGCAGTTTGCCAGGGATCGCAGATACGCAGTATTTT.

The V call is TRBV27, the J call TRBJ2-6; no reliable D call. Germline V gives CDR1 MNHEY, CDR2 SMNVEV (reference sequence). CDR3 length equals 15 residues. The ends were cut back, 5 bases at V and 0 bases at J, with 8 bases in the middle. The CDR3 DNA is TGTGCCAGCAGTATCGCCACCTCTGGGGCCAACGTCCTGACTTTC. The encoded protein is CASSIATSGANVLTF.

The chain employs TRBV2 and TRBJ2-1; D is undetermined. This CDR3 region has 13 residues. From germline, CDR1 is SNHLY and CDR2 FYNNEI. The V gene lost 3 bases and the J gene lost 7 bases, with 10 bases spanning the gap. The CDR3 DNA is TGTGCCAGCAGTGAGTGGCAGGAGAATGAGCAGTTCTTC. Residues: CASSEWQENEQFF.

This rearrangement joins TRBV11-2 to TRBJ2-3; perhaps TRBD1 as D (5 bases). V was shortened by 1 base and J by 0 bases, with 8 bases between the two germline ends. This CDR3 contains 15 residues. The germline V gene has CDR1 SGHAT and CDR2 FQNNGV. CDR3 residues: CASSLGQSSTDTQYF. CDR3 DNA: TGTGCCAGCAGCTTAGGACAGTCTAGCACAGATACGCAGTATTTT. Supplemented by reference TRBV11-2 and TRBJ2-3, the full variable domain reads EAGVAQSPRYKIIEKRQSVAFWCNPISGHATLYWYQQILGQGPKLLIQFQNNGVVDDSQLPKDRFSAERLKGVDSTLKIQPAKLEDSAVYLCASSLGQSSTDTQYFGPGTRLTVL.

The V gene is TRBV7-9, the J gene TRBJ2-2; no reliable D call. The germline V and J ends were trimmed by 4 bases and 1 base, with 13 bases remaining between them. CDR1 is SEHNR and CDR2 is FQNEAQ in the germline V gene (reference sequence). The CDR3 covers 16 residues. CDR3 sequence reads: CASSSPHMRNTGELFF. The CDR3 DNA reads as TGTGCCAGCAGCTCCCCCCACATGAGGAACACCGGGGAGCTGTTTTTT.

V and J are TRBV25-1 and TRBJ2-3; 7 positions match TRBD2. From germline, CDR1 is MGHDK and CDR2 SYGVNS. The CDR3 length is 16 residues. Trimming at V came to 3 bases and at J to 4 bases, leaving 10 bases not matched to a gene. The CDR3: CASSELWEGRADTQYF. CDR3 DNA: TGTGCCAGCAGTGAGTTGTGGGAGGGCCGCGCAGATACGCAGTATTTT. The complete variable domain, with remaining parts taken from reference TRBV25-1 and TRBJ2-3, reads EADIYQTPRYLVIGTGKKITLECSQTMGHDKMYWYQQDPGMELHLIHYSYGVNSTEKGDLSSESTVSRIRTEHFPLTLESARPSHTSQYLCASSELWEGRADTQYFGPGTRLTVL.